Sequencing of this T cell receptor (beta chain) was carried out in a study of T cells in Graves' hyperthyroidism and ophthalmopathy. Study as a whole: Peripheral blood was secured at the point of initial diagnosis, before any treatment.

RNA transcripts gave rise to amplified TCR beta CDR3 regions. When the TCR CDR3 underwent first-round RT-PCR, the HTBI primer set was used. TCRdb itself ran the multiplex PCR reads through MiXCR, one entry per CDR3 protein. This table has 500,000 to 650,000 distinct CDR3 sequences, around 15% appearing once. Study conclusions and caveats: Researchers found most expanded thyroid clonotypes above 0.001 in blood as well. Using 13 V-J features, a model discriminated ophthalmopathy from stable hyperthyroidism.

Comment on this clonotype: Its antigen remains unknown.

PBMCs stemmed from approximately 10 ml fresh peripheral blood. Germline assignment: CDR1 SGHTA and CDR2 FQGTGA. J gave up 8 bases and V 5 bases, and 8 bases lay outside the gene matches. CDR3 size: 13 residues. Source material: blood. V usage is TRBV7-3 and J usage is TRBJ1-2; 7 nucleotides line up with TRBD1. The TCR was taken from a woman in her 40s with Graves' hyperthyroidism. Here the CDR3 DNA reads TGTGCCAGCAGCCCCGACAGGGCCTGCGGCTACACCTTC. Translated, it gives CASSPDRACGYTF.